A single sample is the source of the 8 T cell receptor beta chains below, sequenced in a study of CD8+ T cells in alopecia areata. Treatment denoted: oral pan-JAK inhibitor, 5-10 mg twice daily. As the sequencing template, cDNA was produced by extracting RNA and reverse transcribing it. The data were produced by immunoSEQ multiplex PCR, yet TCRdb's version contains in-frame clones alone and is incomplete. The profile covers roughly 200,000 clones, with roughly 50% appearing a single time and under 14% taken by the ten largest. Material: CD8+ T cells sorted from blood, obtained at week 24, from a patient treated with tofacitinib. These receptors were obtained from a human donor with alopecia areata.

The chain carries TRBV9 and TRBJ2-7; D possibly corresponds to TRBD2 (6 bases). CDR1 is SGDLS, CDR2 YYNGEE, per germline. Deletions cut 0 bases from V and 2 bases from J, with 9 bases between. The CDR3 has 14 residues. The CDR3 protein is CASSVATGAYEQYF. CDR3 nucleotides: TGTGCCAGCAGCGTAGCTACGGGGGCCTACGAGCAGTACTTC.

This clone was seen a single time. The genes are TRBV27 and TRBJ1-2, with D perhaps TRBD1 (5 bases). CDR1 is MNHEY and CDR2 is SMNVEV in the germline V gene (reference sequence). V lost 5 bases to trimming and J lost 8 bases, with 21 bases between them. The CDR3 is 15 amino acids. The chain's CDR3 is CASSPIGAGGRGYTF. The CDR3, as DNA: TGTGCCAGCAGTCCGATTGGGGCGGGGGGAAGAGGCTACACCTTC.

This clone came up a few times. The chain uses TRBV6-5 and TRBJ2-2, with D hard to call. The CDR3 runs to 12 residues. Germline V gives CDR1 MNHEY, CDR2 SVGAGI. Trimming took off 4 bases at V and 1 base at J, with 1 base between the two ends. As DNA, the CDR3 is TGTGCCAGCAGTTGGAACACCGGGGAGCTGTTTTTT. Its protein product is CASSWNTGELFF.

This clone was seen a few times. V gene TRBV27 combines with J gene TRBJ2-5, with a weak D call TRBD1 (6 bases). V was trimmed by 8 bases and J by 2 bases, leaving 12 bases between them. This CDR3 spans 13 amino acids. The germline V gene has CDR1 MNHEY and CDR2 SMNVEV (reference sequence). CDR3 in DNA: TGTGCCAGCTTCGACAGGACGCAAGAGACCCAGTACTTC. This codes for CASFDRTQETQYF.

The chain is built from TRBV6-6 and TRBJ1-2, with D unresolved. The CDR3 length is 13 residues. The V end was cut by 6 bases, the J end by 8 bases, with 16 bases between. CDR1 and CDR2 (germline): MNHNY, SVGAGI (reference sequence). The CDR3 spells CASRFLGSGGYTF. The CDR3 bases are TGTGCCAGCAGATTTCTGGGGTCCGGGGGCTACACCTTC.

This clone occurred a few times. Here the CDR3 DNA reads TGCAGCGTTGAGGGGACTCGTGAGCAGTTCTTC. Amino acid sequence: CSVEGTREQFF. The chain has TRBV29-1 and TRBJ2-1, with a weak D call TRBD2 (6 bases). This CDR3 is 11 amino acids long. CDR1 is SQVTM and CDR2 is ANQGSEA in the germline V gene. V was cut by 3 bases and J by 9 bases, with 9 bases left in between.

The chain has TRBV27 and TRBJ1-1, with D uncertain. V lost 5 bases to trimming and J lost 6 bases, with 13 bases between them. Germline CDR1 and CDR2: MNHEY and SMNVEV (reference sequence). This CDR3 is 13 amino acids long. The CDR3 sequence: CASSLSPGAEAFF. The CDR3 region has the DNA TGTGCCAGCAGTCTCTCACCTGGCGCTGAAGCTTTCTTT.

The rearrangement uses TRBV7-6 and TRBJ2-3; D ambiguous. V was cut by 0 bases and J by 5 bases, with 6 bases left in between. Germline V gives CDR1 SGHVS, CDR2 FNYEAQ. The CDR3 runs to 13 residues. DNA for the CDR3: TGTGCCAGCAGCTTAGCGGCAGAAGATACGCAGTATTTT. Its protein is CASSLAAEDTQYF. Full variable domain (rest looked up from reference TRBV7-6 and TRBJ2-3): GAGVSQSPRYKVTKRGQDVALRCDPISGHVSLYWYRQALGQGPEFLTYFNYEAQQDKSGLPNDRFSAERPEGSISTLTIQRTEQRDSAMYRCASSLAAEDTQYFGPGTRLTVL.